Each of the 31 T cell receptor beta chains below was sequenced from the same sample in a study of blood T cell repertoires in COVID-19. The repertoire was sequenced with immunoSEQ multiplex PCR; TCRdb's copy has only in-frame clones and lacks some. This table has fewer than 400,000 clones, approximately 88% appearing once. Sequences were obtained from PBMCs or T cells enriched from blood (not recorded which). These TCRs come from a man aged 55 to 70 who had recovered from COVID-19.

This chain links TRBV9 with TRBJ1-1; D is ambiguous. Germline V lookup: CDR1 SGDLS, CDR2 YYNGEE. The CDR3 length is 13 residues. The V end lost 1 base, the J end lost 5 bases, and 9 bases lay between the germline ends. The CDR3 DNA reads TGTGCCAGCAGCGTAAGTAGGAGGACTGAAGCTTTCTTT. Amino acid sequence: CASSVSRRTEAFF.

The V gene is TRBV7-2, the J gene TRBJ1-1; no clear D. This CDR3 region has 14 residues. Germline CDR1 is SGHTA and CDR2 is FQGNSA. V lost 2 bases and J 4 bases, leaving 11 bases between the germline ends. CDR3: CASSLFYEGTEAFF. In DNA form, the CDR3 reads TGTGCCAGCAGCTTATTCTATGAGGGCACTGAAGCTTTCTTT.

A remark on this clone: At one of its ends the junction is not consistent with the germline gene, which may arise from a read error. V usage is TRBV7-7 and J usage is TRBJ2-1, with 13 bases lining up with TRBD2. Per the germline V gene, CDR1 is SSHAT and CDR2 is FNYEAQ (reference sequence). The CDR3 spans 17 residues. As DNA, the CDR3 is TGTGCTAGCAGCCCTCACCGGACTAGCGGGAGAATCAATGAGCAGTTCTTC. Amino acids: CASSPHRTSGRINEQFF.

This clone was recorded only once. The V and J genes are TRBV2 and TRBJ1-2; TRBD1 is a possible D gene (5 bases). Germline V gives CDR1 SNHLY, CDR2 FYNNEI. The V and J ends lost 6 bases and 4 bases respectively, with 12 bases between them. The CDR3 spans 13 residues. This CDR3 reads CASSQGLSYGYTF. DNA for the CDR3: TGTGCCAGCAGCCAGGGACTAAGCTATGGCTACACCTTC.

CDR3: CASSVNLAGVVNEQFF. CDR3 DNA sequence: TGTGCCAGCTCAGTTAATCTAGCGGGAGTCGTCAATGAGCAGTTCTTC. The rearrangement uses TRBV18 and TRBJ2-1; 10 nucleotides line up with TRBD2. The CDR3 length is 16 residues. Trimming at V came to 5 bases and at J to 6 bases, leaving 10 bases not matched to a gene. The germline V gene has CDR1 KGHSH and CDR2 LQKENI.

The chain employs TRBV11-2 and TRBJ2-5, with unresolved D. CDR3 length: 13 residues. Germline CDR1 reads SGHAT; CDR2 reads FQNNGV. V dropped 0 bases and J dropped 5 bases, with 7 bases sitting between them. This CDR3 reads CASSLDPGETQYF. CDR3 in DNA: TGTGCCAGCAGCTTAGATCCCGGGGAGACCCAGTACTTC.

The V gene is TRBV13, the J gene TRBJ2-2, with 8 bases that match TRBD1. This CDR3 is 16 amino acids long. CDR1 PRHDT and CDR2 FYEKMQ come from the germline V gene (reference sequence). V shed 0 bases and J 4 bases; nucleotides not matched to a gene: 4. CDR3 nucleotides: TGTGCCAGCAGCTTAGGGCAGGGGGCTGGCACCGGGGAGCTGTTTTTT. This gives the protein CASSLGQGAGTGELFF.

Here the CDR3 reads CASTLLPEGSTQYF. DNA of the CDR3: TGTGCCAGCACCCTTTTGCCGGAGGGTAGCACGCAGTATTTT. The J gene is TRBJ2-3, the V gene TRBV9; perhaps TRBD2 as D (6 bases). CDR1 is SGDLS, CDR2 YYNGEE, per germline. V was clipped by 6 bases and J by 9 bases, with 20 bases between them. The CDR3 has 14 residues.

The chain uses TRBV30 and TRBJ2-5; unclear D gene. Germline V gene sequence: CDR1 GTSNPN, CDR2 SVGIG (reference sequence). Trimming shortened V by 5 bases and J by 0 bases, and 10 bases separated the two germline ends. This CDR3 has 13 residues. In DNA form, the CDR3 reads TGTGCCTGGTGGTCGGCGGACCAAGAGACCCAGTACTTC. As protein: CAWWSADQETQYF.

The chain has TRBV11-1 and TRBJ2-1; TRBD2 aligns across 7 bases. The CDR3 totals 16 residues. Germline CDR1 reads SGHAT; CDR2 reads FQDESV (reference sequence). V shed 1 base and J 0 bases; nucleotides not matched to a gene: 3. The CDR3 DNA reads as TGTGCCAGCAGCTTAGGCGCGGGAGTCTCCTACAATGAGCAGTTCTTC. As protein: CASSLGAGVSYNEQFF.

J is TRBJ2-1 and V is TRBV4-1; D might be TRBD2 (5 bases). The CDR3 spans 21 residues. Germline lookup yields CDR1 MGHRA and CDR2 YSYEKL. Trimming stripped 1 base from V and 0 bases from J, with 25 bases between. The CDR3 sequence is CASSQVSDSERTQSSYNEQFF. CDR3 nucleotides: TGCGCCAGCAGCCAAGTCTCGGATAGCGAACGAACTCAGAGCTCCTACAATGAGCAGTTCTTC.

The V call is TRBV2, the J call TRBJ1-3; D call uncertain. The CDR3 sequence is 15 residues long. Germline-derived CDR1 and CDR2 are SNHLY and FYNNEI. V shed 7 bases and J shed 0 bases, with 13 bases lying between them. CDR3 nucleotides: TGTGCCAGCACCGAGGACGGGAGCTCTGGAAACACCATATATTTT. It translates to CASTEDGSSGNTIYF.

The gene calls are TRBV6-5 and TRBJ1-1; D is perhaps TRBD1 (6 bases). The V gene's germline CDR1 is MNHEY and CDR2 SVGAGI. V lost 4 bases, J lost 1 base, and 13 bases lay in between. The CDR3 is 15 residues long. The CDR3 nucleotides are TGTGCCAGCAGTTTTTTGTCCAGGGGGAACACTGAAGCTTTCTTT. This encodes CASSFLSRGNTEAFF.

The genes are TRBV28 and TRBJ1-3; D remains unclear. The germline CDR1 and CDR2 sequences are MDHEN and SYDVKM. V shed 3 bases and J shed 3 bases, with 15 bases lying between them. CDR3 length: 16 amino acids. CDR3 DNA: TGTGCCAGCAGTTTGTCGTCGGGGATGTTTGGAAACACCATATATTTT. The encoded protein is CASSLSSGMFGNTIYF.

The chain has TRBV7-3 and TRBJ1-3, with a weak D call TRBD1 (5 bases). From germline, CDR1 is SGHTA and CDR2 FQGTGA. CDR3 length equals 14 residues. V was trimmed by 5 bases and J by 4 bases, leaving 12 bases between them. This CDR3 reads CASSAQGLGNTIYF. The CDR3 bases are TGTGCCAGCAGCGCTCAGGGTCTCGGAAACACCATATATTTT.

The chain recombines TRBV6-5 with TRBJ2-2; D may be TRBD2 (5 bases). CDR1 MNHEY and CDR2 SVGAGI come from the germline V gene. The V gene lost 0 bases and the J gene lost 2 bases, with 10 bases spanning the gap. The CDR3 loop spans 16 amino acids. This CDR3 is CASSYSLRENTGELFF. The CDR3 nucleotides read TGTGCCAGCAGTTACTCCCTCCGGGAAAACACCGGGGAGCTGTTTTTT.

This chain links TRBV19 with TRBJ1-5; TRBD1 aligns across 7 bases. This CDR3 has 12 residues. The germline CDR1 and CDR2 sequences are LNHDA and SQIVND (reference sequence). V was clipped by 6 bases and J by 9 bases; unmatched bases: 5. For the CDR3, the DNA is TGTGCCAGTAGCTTCCCAGGGGGGCCCCAGCATTTT. Its translation: CASSFPGGPQHF.

V usage is TRBV11-3 and J usage is TRBJ2-3, with D maybe TRBD2 (6 bases). Germline V gene sequence: CDR1 SGHNT, CDR2 YENEEA. V lost 4 bases to trimming and J lost 3 bases, with 17 bases between them. This CDR3 has 16 amino acids. CDR3 amino acids: CASSSWAGKGTDTQYF. CDR3 DNA sequence: TGTGCCAGCAGCTCCTGGGCGGGAAAGGGGACAGATACGCAGTATTTT.

The chain joins TRBV30 to TRBJ2-1; TRBD1 matches at 10 bases. Germline assignment: CDR1 GTSNPN and CDR2 SVGIG (reference sequence). This CDR3 has 16 amino acids. V was pared by 1 base and J by 3 bases, with 6 bases of the junction left unmatched. Here the CDR3 DNA reads TGTGCCTGGAGTGGCCTGGGGACAGGGGACTACAATGAGCAGTTCTTC. It encodes CAWSGLGTGDYNEQFF.

This chain links TRBV2 with TRBJ1-1; D may be TRBD1 (6 bases). Germline CDR1 is SNHLY and CDR2 is FYNNEI. Trimming pared 6 bases from V and 2 bases from J, leaving 10 bases between. The CDR3 has 13 residues. The CDR3 loop reads CASREQGNTEAFF. The CDR3 DNA reads TGTGCCAGCAGGGAACAGGGAAACACTGAAGCTTTCTTT. Filled out from reference TRBV2 and TRBJ1-1, the complete variable domain reads EPEVTQTPSHQVTQMGQEVILRCVPISNHLYFYWYRQILGQKVEFLVSFYNNEISEKSEIFDDQFSVERPDGSNFTLKIRSTKLEDSAMYFCASREQGNTEAFFGQGTRLTVV.

The gene calls are TRBV2 and TRBJ1-1, with 9 bases matching TRBD1. Germline loops: CDR1 SNHLY, CDR2 FYNNEI. V was pared by 6 bases and J by 6 bases, with 11 bases of the junction left unmatched. There are 15 residues in the CDR3. CDR3 residues: CASRMEQGASSEAFF. The CDR3 nucleotides read TGTGCCAGCAGGATGGAACAGGGGGCGAGTTCTGAAGCTTTCTTT.

The gene calls are TRBV19 and TRBJ1-2, with 9 bases identical to TRBD1. Losses at the gene ends were 5 bases for V and 4 bases for J; bases not matched to a gene: 8. Germline-derived CDR1 and CDR2 are LNHDA and SQIVND (reference sequence). This CDR3 region has 15 residues. The CDR3 DNA reads TGTGCCAGTAGTCTCGGACAGGGGATCGGCTATGGCTACACCTTC. As protein: CASSLGQGIGYGYTF.

This chain uses TRBV28 with TRBJ2-2; 9 bases fit TRBD2. Trimming removed 2 bases from V and 6 bases from J; junction bases left unmatched: 4. The CDR3 extends over 15 amino acids. Germline CDR1 and CDR2: MDHEN and SYDVKM. This CDR3 is CASSLLAGLAGELFF. The CDR3, as DNA: TGTGCCAGCAGTTTACTAGCGGGATTGGCCGGGGAGCTGTTTTTT.

This chain joins TRBV11-1 and TRBJ2-7; 7 bases match TRBD2. J gave up 6 bases and V 5 bases, and 10 bases lay outside the gene matches. CDR3 length: 14 amino acids. Looked up from germline, CDR1 is SGHAT and CDR2 is FQDESV (reference sequence). CDR3 bases: TGTGCCAGCAGCCCAGCGCGGGAGAACGTCGAGCAGTACTTC. Translation: CASSPARENVEQYF.

V usage is TRBV28 and J usage is TRBJ2-2, with TRBD1 matching 12 bases. J lost 5 bases, V lost 8 bases, and 6 bases had no gene match. The CDR3 runs to 15 residues. CDR1 and CDR2 from the germline V gene are MDHEN and SYDVKM. The CDR3 nucleotides read TGTGCCAGCGGGGGACAGGGGGCCGGAACCGGGGAGCTGTTTTTT. It encodes CASGGQGAGTGELFF.

The chain couples TRBV12-3 or TRBV12-4 to TRBJ2-7, with 11 bases identical to TRBD2. J was trimmed by 9 bases and V by 5 bases; bases with no gene match: 6. The CDR3 contains 13 residues. CDR3 in DNA: TGTGCCAGCAGTCCGACTAGCGGGACCGTGCAGTACTTC. Translated: CASSPTSGTVQYF.

The chain links TRBV6-6 to TRBJ2-5, with TRBD2 matching 7 bases. This CDR3 has 16 residues. The V segment lost 6 bases and the J segment 3 bases; nucleotides outside the gene matches: 13. Per germline, CDR1 MNHNY and CDR2 SVGAGI (reference sequence). CDR3 in amino acids: CASSPMGREGKETQYF. The DNA for the CDR3 is TGTGCCAGCAGCCCCATGGGGAGGGAGGGTAAAGAGACCCAGTACTTC.

This chain connects TRBV18 to TRBJ1-1; TRBD1 might be the D (6 bases). Germline V gene data show CDR1 as KGHSH and CDR2 as LQKENI. Trimming shortened V by 5 bases and J by 4 bases, and 17 bases separated the two germline ends. This CDR3 spans 15 amino acids. CDR3 residues: CASSELDSPITEAFF. DNA of the CDR3: TGTGCCAGCTCAGAATTGGACAGTCCGATCACTGAAGCTTTCTTT. The whole variable domain, remainder taken from reference TRBV18 and TRBJ1-1, is NAGVMQNPRHLVRRRGQEARLRCSPMKGHSHVYWYRQLPEEGLKFMVYLQKENIIDESGMPKERFSAEFPKEGPSILRIQQVVRGDSAAYFCASSELDSPITEAFFGQGTRLTVV.

The chain joins TRBV28 to TRBJ2-7, with 8 bases identical to TRBD2. Germline-derived CDR1 and CDR2 are MDHEN and SYDVKM. J was trimmed by 0 bases and V by 6 bases; bases with no gene match: 10. This CDR3 contains 16 residues. This CDR3 is CASSGPGGGLSYEQYF. The CDR3 DNA reads as TGTGCCAGCAGCGGCCCGGGAGGGGGGCTCTCCTACGAGCAGTACTTC. Full variable domain (remainder filled in from reference TRBV28 and TRBJ2-7): DVKVTQSSRYLVKRTGEKVFLECVQDMDHENMFWYRQDPGLGLRLIYFSYDVKMKEKGDIPEGYSVSREKKERFSLILESASTNQTSMYLCASSGPGGGLSYEQYFGPGTRLTVT.

The genes are TRBV29-1 and TRBJ2-1; 7 nucleotides line up with TRBD1. V lost 4 bases and J lost 9; bases outside the gene matches: 6. The germline V gene encodes CDR1 SQVTM and CDR2 ANQGSEA. The CDR3 has 12 amino acids. The DNA for the CDR3 is TGCAGCGTTGGACAGGGTGAGGGTGAGCAGTTCTTC. Translating it yields CSVGQGEGEQFF.

CDR3 nucleotides: TGCGCCAGCAGCTCAGGGTTCGCCCCAAATGAAAAACTGTTTTTT. Its protein product is CASSSGFAPNEKLFF. The chain couples TRBV5-1 to TRBJ1-4; D perhaps matches TRBD1 (5 bases). Trimming stripped 3 bases from V and 5 bases from J, with 14 bases between. Germline V gives CDR1 SGHRS, CDR2 YFSETQ. CDR3 length: 15 residues. Complete variable domain (other parts from reference TRBV5-1 and TRBJ1-4): KAGVTQTPRYLIKTRGQQVTLSCSPISGHRSVSWYQQTPGQGLQFLFEYFSETQRNKGNFPGRFSGRQFSNSRSEMNVSTLELGDSALYLCASSSGFAPNEKLFFGSGTQLSVL.